The rows below give T cell receptor beta chains drawn from one sample of a study of T cell responses to AZD1222 COVID-19 vaccine. Sequencing was performed with immunoSEQ multiplex PCR; in TCRdb, only in-frame clones are kept and a portion is missing. The sample holds fewer than 120,000 clones, 88% seen once. The sequencing used peripheral blood, collected on day 0 of AZD1222 vaccination. The source is an adult in good health. CDR3s include the opening cysteine and the closing phenylalanine or tryptophan. D genes are given only for firm matches. For some rows the clone size is stated as once, few or many, or as a class when expanded; others skip it.

CDR3 protein: CASSEVSLQVEQYF
CDR3 DNA: TGTGCCAGCAGTGAAGTCAGCCTCCAGGTCGAGCAGTACTTC
D gene: -
CDR3 length: 14
J gene: TRBJ2-7
V gene: TRBV6-1
clone size: -

CDR3 protein: CASSNPRGRSGETQYF
CDR3 DNA: TGTGCCAGTAGCAATCCCAGGGGAAGGAGTGGAGAGACCCAGTACTTC
D gene: -
CDR3 length: 16
J gene: TRBJ2-5
V gene: TRBV19
clone size: once

CDR3 protein: CATSDPGLAGDTQYF
CDR3 DNA: TGTGCCACCAGTGACCCTGGACTAGCGGGTGATACGCAGTATTTT
D gene: TRBD2
CDR3 length: 15
J gene: TRBJ2-3
V gene: TRBV24-1
clone size: -

CDR3 protein: CASSPPRGVDNEKLFF
CDR3 DNA: TGTGCCAGCTCACCACCAAGGGGGGTCGATAATGAAAAACTGTTTTTT
D gene: -
CDR3 length: 16
J gene: TRBJ1-4
V gene: TRBV18
clone size: -

CDR3 protein: CASSESRLNTEAFF
CDR3 DNA: TGCGCCAGCAGTGAGTCGAGACTAAACACTGAAGCTTTCTTT
D gene: -
CDR3 length: 14
J gene: TRBJ1-1
V gene: TRBV10-1
clone size: -

CDR3 protein: CASSLVQGTDTQYF
CDR3 DNA: TGTGCCAGCAGCTTGGTGCAGGGTACAGATACGCAGTATTTT
D gene: -
CDR3 length: 14
J gene: TRBJ2-3
V gene: TRBV5-4
clone size: -

CDR3 protein: CATSPAGGANYGYTF
CDR3 DNA: TGTGCCACCAGCCCAGCAGGGGGAGCTAACTATGGCTACACCTTC
D gene: TRBD1
CDR3 length: 15
J gene: TRBJ1-2
V gene: TRBV15
clone size: -

CDR3 protein: CASSMRTGDTNEKLFF
CDR3 DNA: TGTGCCAGTAGTATGAGGACAGGTGATACTAATGAAAAACTGTTTTTT
D gene: TRBD1
CDR3 length: 16
J gene: TRBJ1-4
V gene: TRBV19
clone size: -

CDR3 protein: CASSTGTTVPDTQYF
CDR3 DNA: TGTGCCAGCAGTACCGGGACTACAGTTCCAGATACGCAGTATTTT
D gene: TRBD2
CDR3 length: 15
J gene: TRBJ2-3
V gene: TRBV27
clone size: -

CDR3 protein: CASSLPTGNTEAFF
CDR3 DNA: TGTGCCAGCAGCTTGCCGACAGGGAACACTGAAGCTTTCTTT
D gene: -
CDR3 length: 14
J gene: TRBJ1-1
V gene: TRBV5-4
clone size: -

CDR3 protein: CASSFEFMNTEAFF
CDR3 DNA: TGTGCCAGCAGCTTCGAGTTCATGAACACTGAAGCTTTCTTT
D gene: -
CDR3 length: 14
J gene: TRBJ1-1
V gene: TRBV7-8
clone size: -

CDR3 protein: CASSLGDSGNQPQHF
CDR3 DNA: TGTGCCAGCAGCTTAGGGGACAGCGGCAATCAGCCCCAGCATTTT
D gene: TRBD1
CDR3 length: 15
J gene: TRBJ1-5
V gene: TRBV7-9
clone size: -

CDR3 protein: CASSFVTGINTEAFF
CDR3 DNA: TGTGCCAGTAGTTTCGTGACAGGGATAAACACTGAAGCTTTCTTT
D gene: TRBD1
CDR3 length: 15
J gene: TRBJ1-1
V gene: TRBV19
clone size: -

CDR3 protein: CASSEGEGSGRAETQYF
CDR3 DNA: TGTGCCAGCAGTGAAGGGGAGGGTAGCGGGAGGGCAGAGACCCAGTACTTC
D gene: TRBD2
CDR3 length: 17
J gene: TRBJ2-5
V gene: TRBV2
clone size: -

CDR3 protein: CASSVKDGGIYNEQFF
CDR3 DNA: TGTGCCAGCAGCGTCAAGGACGGGGGAATTTACAATGAGCAGTTCTTC
D gene: -
CDR3 length: 16
J gene: TRBJ2-1
V gene: TRBV9
clone size: -

CDR3 protein: CASSQAGVKVDNEQFF
CDR3 DNA: TGCGCCAGCAGCCAAGCGGGGGTTAAAGTTGACAATGAGCAGTTCTTC
D gene: -
CDR3 length: 16
J gene: TRBJ2-1
V gene: TRBV4-1
clone size: -

CDR3 protein: CASSAWVSQNEKLFF
CDR3 DNA: TGTGCCAGTAGCGCCTGGGTTTCGCAGAATGAAAAACTGTTTTTT
D gene: -
CDR3 length: 15
J gene: TRBJ1-4
V gene: TRBV19
clone size: -

CDR3 protein: CASRGEGTPGGYTF
CDR3 DNA: TGTGCCAGCAGGGGAGAAGGGACTCCGGGGGGCTACACCTTC
D gene: -
CDR3 length: 14
J gene: TRBJ1-2
V gene: TRBV2
clone size: -

CDR3 protein: CASSSSMSSYEQYF
CDR3 DNA: TGTGCCAGCAGTTCCAGCATGAGCTCCTACGAGCAGTACTTC
D gene: -
CDR3 length: 14
J gene: TRBJ2-7
V gene: TRBV6-5
clone size: -

CDR3 protein: CASRPSMGGYTF
CDR3 DNA: TGTGCCAGCAGACCAAGTATGGGAGGCTACACCTTC
D gene: -
CDR3 length: 12
J gene: TRBJ1-2
V gene: TRBV6-5
clone size: -

CDR3 protein: CASTLTGTYGYTF
CDR3 DNA: TGTGCCAGCACCTTAACCGGGACCTATGGCTACACCTTC
D gene: -
CDR3 length: 13
J gene: TRBJ1-2
V gene: TRBV7-9
clone size: -

CDR3 protein: CASSIQGPGNSGANVLTF
CDR3 DNA: TGTGCCAGTAGTATCCAGGGGCCGGGAAACTCTGGGGCCAACGTCCTGACTTTC
D gene: -
CDR3 length: 18
J gene: TRBJ2-6
V gene: TRBV19
clone size: -

CDR3 protein: CASSMEGGAAEAFF
CDR3 DNA: TGTGCCAGCAGTATGGAAGGGGGCGCGGCTGAAGCTTTCTTT
D gene: TRBD1
CDR3 length: 14
J gene: TRBJ1-1
V gene: TRBV6-5
clone size: -

CDR3 protein: CASSVRGTQYF
CDR3 DNA: TGTGCCAGCAGCGTACGGGGGACCCAGTACTTC
D gene: -
CDR3 length: 11
J gene: TRBJ2-5
V gene: TRBV2
clone size: -

CDR3 protein: CASSLFQGQPQHF
CDR3 DNA: TGTGCCAGCAGTTTATTCCAGGGACAGCCCCAGCATTTT
D gene: -
CDR3 length: 13
J gene: TRBJ1-5
V gene: TRBV28
clone size: -

CDR3 protein: CASSDRLAGGLKTQYF
CDR3 DNA: TGTGCCAGCAGTGATAGACTAGCGGGGGGGCTGAAGACCCAGTACTTC
D gene: TRBD2
CDR3 length: 16
J gene: TRBJ2-5
V gene: TRBV6-1
clone size: -

CDR3 protein: CASSQVIFSSYNSPLHF
CDR3 DNA: TGTGCCAGCAGCCAAGTAATCTTTAGCTCCTATAATTCACCCCTCCACTTT
D gene: -
CDR3 length: 17
J gene: TRBJ1-6
V gene: TRBV3-1/TRBV3-2
clone size: -

CDR3 protein: CATSGGNQPQHF
CDR3 DNA: TGTGCCACCAGCGGGGGGAATCAGCCCCAGCATTTT
D gene: -
CDR3 length: 12
J gene: TRBJ1-5
V gene: TRBV15
clone size: -

CDR3 protein: CASSAPPTGKAHTGELFF
CDR3 DNA: TGTGCCAGCAGCGCCCCCCCCACCGGGAAGGCTCACACCGGGGAGCTGTTTTTT
D gene: -
CDR3 length: 18
J gene: TRBJ2-2
V gene: TRBV9
clone size: -

CDR3 protein: CASSLPSGTNSPLHF
CDR3 DNA: TGTGCCAGCAGTTTACCTTCAGGGACAAATTCACCCCTCCACTTT
D gene: -
CDR3 length: 15
J gene: TRBJ1-6
V gene: TRBV11-2
clone size: -

CDR3 protein: CASSLSSGTEAFF
CDR3 DNA: TGTGCCAGCAGCTTAAGTTCGGGCACTGAAGCTTTCTTT
D gene: -
CDR3 length: 13
J gene: TRBJ1-1
V gene: TRBV11-3
clone size: -

CDR3 protein: CAWRAGGTEAFF
CDR3 DNA: TGTGCCTGGAGAGCGGGGGGAACTGAAGCTTTCTTT
D gene: -
CDR3 length: 12
J gene: TRBJ1-1
V gene: TRBV30
clone size: -

CDR3 protein: CASRGGGASNQPQHF
CDR3 DNA: TGTGCCAGCAGGGGCGGGGGGGCGAGCAATCAGCCCCAGCATTTT
D gene: -
CDR3 length: 15
J gene: TRBJ1-5
V gene: TRBV28
clone size: few

CDR3 protein: CASSSTQYEQYF
CDR3 DNA: TGCGCCAGCAGCTCGACCCAGTACGAGCAGTACTTC
D gene: -
CDR3 length: 12
J gene: TRBJ2-7
V gene: TRBV5-1
clone size: -

CDR3 protein: CASRAMGTDTQYF
CDR3 DNA: TGTGCCAGCAGGGCTATGGGAACAGATACGCAGTATTTT
D gene: -
CDR3 length: 13
J gene: TRBJ2-3
V gene: TRBV6-5
clone size: -

CDR3 protein: CASSGSSVTEPWTGELFF
CDR3 DNA: TGTGCCAGTAGTGGATCTAGCGTCACGGAACCTTGGACCGGGGAGCTGTTTTTT
D gene: -
CDR3 length: 18
J gene: TRBJ2-2
V gene: TRBV19
clone size: -

CDR3 protein: CATSHGSNYGYTF
CDR3 DNA: TGTGCCACCAGCCACGGATCTAACTATGGCTACACCTTC
D gene: -
CDR3 length: 13
J gene: TRBJ1-2
V gene: TRBV15
clone size: -

CDR3 protein: CAISEGNGNTIYF
CDR3 DNA: TGTGCCATCAGTGAGGGAAATGGAAACACCATATATTTT
D gene: -
CDR3 length: 13
J gene: TRBJ1-3
V gene: TRBV10-3
clone size: once

CDR3 protein: CASSPEGSETTEQYF
CDR3 DNA: TGTGCCAGCAGCCCTGAGGGTAGCGAGACTACCGAGCAGTACTTC
D gene: -
CDR3 length: 15
J gene: TRBJ2-7
V gene: TRBV4-2
clone size: -

CDR3 protein: CASSFKLRAEQYF
CDR3 DNA: TGTGCCAGTAGTTTCAAGTTACGAGCAGAGCAGTACTTC
D gene: -
CDR3 length: 13
J gene: TRBJ2-7
V gene: TRBV19
clone size: -

CDR3 protein: CASSQGAPGVVYYEQYF
CDR3 DNA: TGCGCCAGCAGCCAAGGGGCGCCGGGGGTAGTCTACTACGAGCAGTACTTC
D gene: -
CDR3 length: 17
J gene: TRBJ2-7
V gene: TRBV4-1
clone size: -

CDR3 protein: CASSLGSGRPGNTIYF
CDR3 DNA: TGTGCCAGCAGCTTAGGATCCGGGAGACCTGGAAACACCATATATTTT
D gene: -
CDR3 length: 16
J gene: TRBJ1-3
V gene: TRBV7-6
clone size: -

CDR3 protein: CASTPGSGETQYF
CDR3 DNA: TGTGCCAGCACCCCGGGAAGCGGGGAGACCCAGTACTTC
D gene: -
CDR3 length: 13
J gene: TRBJ2-5
V gene: TRBV9
clone size: -

CDR3 protein: CASSQGQGYSPLHF
CDR3 DNA: TGTGCCAGCAGCCAGGGACAGGGGTATTCACCCCTCCACTTT
D gene: TRBD1
CDR3 length: 14
J gene: TRBJ1-6
V gene: TRBV4-2
clone size: -

CDR3 protein: CASSEDVGKEKLFF
CDR3 DNA: TGTGCCAGCAGCGAGGACGTTGGTAAGGAAAAACTGTTTTTT
D gene: -
CDR3 length: 14
J gene: TRBJ1-4
V gene: TRBV9
clone size: -

CDR3 protein: CASSYDTPNSPLHF
CDR3 DNA: TGTGCCAGCAGTTACGATACTCCTAATTCACCCCTCCACTTT
D gene: -
CDR3 length: 14
J gene: TRBJ1-6
V gene: TRBV6-6
clone size: -

CDR3 protein: CASSFDGGYGYTF
CDR3 DNA: TGTGCCAGCAGCTTTGACGGGGGGTATGGCTACACCTTC
D gene: -
CDR3 length: 13
J gene: TRBJ1-2
V gene: TRBV7-7
clone size: -

CDR3 protein: CASRVALVSYGYTF
CDR3 DNA: TGTGCCAGCAGGGTAGCCCTCGTGTCCTATGGCTACACCTTC
D gene: -
CDR3 length: 14
J gene: TRBJ1-2
V gene: TRBV6-5
clone size: once

CDR3 protein: CASSQTVAPGSNQPQHF
CDR3 DNA: TGCGCCAGCAGCCAAACAGTGGCACCCGGGAGCAATCAGCCCCAGCATTTT
D gene: -
CDR3 length: 17
J gene: TRBJ1-5
V gene: TRBV4-1
clone size: -

CDR3 protein: CAISESESYGYTF
CDR3 DNA: TGTGCCATCAGTGAGTCTGAGAGCTATGGCTACACCTTC
D gene: -
CDR3 length: 13
J gene: TRBJ1-2
V gene: TRBV10-3
clone size: -

CDR3 protein: CASSSDGNTIYF
CDR3 DNA: TGTGCCAGCAGCTCCGACGGAAACACCATATATTTT
D gene: -
CDR3 length: 12
J gene: TRBJ1-3
V gene: TRBV6-5
clone size: -

CDR3 protein: CASSLDLPLAGESGSGELFF
CDR3 DNA: TGTGCCAGCAGCTTAGATCTTCCGCTAGCGGGAGAGTCTGGGTCCGGGGAGCTGTTTTTT
D gene: TRBD2
CDR3 length: 20
J gene: TRBJ2-2
V gene: TRBV11-3
clone size: few

CDR3 protein: CASSRNGGNNEQFF
CDR3 DNA: TGTGCCAGTAGCCGAAATGGCGGGAACAATGAGCAGTTCTTC
D gene: -
CDR3 length: 14
J gene: TRBJ2-1
V gene: TRBV19
clone size: -

CDR3 protein: CASSPGHRNTEAFF
CDR3 DNA: TGTGCCAGCAGCCCGGGACATAGGAACACTGAAGCTTTCTTT
D gene: -
CDR3 length: 14
J gene: TRBJ1-1
V gene: TRBV5-4
clone size: -

CDR3 protein: CASSPGSPTLEQYF
CDR3 DNA: TGTGCCAGTAGCCCCGGGTCCCCTACTTTGGAGCAGTACTTC
D gene: -
CDR3 length: 14
J gene: TRBJ2-7
V gene: TRBV19
clone size: -

CDR3 protein: CASSPRGLGYGYTF
CDR3 DNA: TGTGCCAGCAGTCCTCGGGGGCTCGGCTATGGCTACACCTTC
D gene: -
CDR3 length: 14
J gene: TRBJ1-2
V gene: TRBV28
clone size: once